The 30 T cell receptor beta chains given below trace back to one sample, sequenced in a study of OX40 agonist ivuxolimab in advanced cancers. Produced via immunoSEQ multiplex PCR; TCRdb's table is partial and in-frame only. Seen here are roughly 45,000 clones, 75% to 80% observed once, and the top ten hold roughly 7.9%. The starting material was CD4+ or CD8+ T cells sorted from blood, obtained in a trial of the OX40 agonist ivuxolimab. These receptors came from an adult with an advanced solid tumor such as melanoma, head and neck, liver or kidney cancer.

The rearrangement links TRBV29-1 to TRBJ2-2, with D maybe TRBD1 (5 bases). The CDR3 length is 15 residues. Germline CDR1 is SQVTM and CDR2 is ANQGSEA. The V end lost 4 bases, the J end lost 2 bases, and 14 bases lay between the germline ends. As DNA, the CDR3 is TGCAGCGTTGTTTTGCGACAGCTCAACACCGGGGAGCTGTTTTTT. Residues: CSVVLRQLNTGELFF.

A few counts support this clone. CDR3 region: CASSILTGELFF. The CDR3 DNA reads as TGTGCCAGCAGTATACTCACCGGGGAGCTGTTTTTT. V gene TRBV27 combines with J gene TRBJ2-2, with D hard to call. The CDR3 totals 12 residues. Trimming cost V 5 bases and J 4 bases, with 5 bases left between them. CDR1 and CDR2 (germline): MNHEY, SMNVEV (reference sequence).

The count of this clone is one. The chain carries TRBV19 and TRBJ2-3, with 13 bases aligning to TRBD2. The CDR3 consists of 16 residues. After removal of 6 bases from V and 5 bases from J, the junction contained 8 bases not matched to a gene. Germline V CDR1 and CDR2: LNHDA, SQIVND (reference sequence). The CDR3 here is CASSRTSGRGRDTQYF. The CDR3 DNA is TGTGCCAGTAGCCGGACTAGCGGGAGAGGTCGAGATACGCAGTATTTT.

The chain uses TRBV2 and TRBJ1-2, with no clear D. The V gene's germline CDR1 is SNHLY and CDR2 FYNNEI. V gave up 5 bases and J gave up 2 bases, with 9 bases separating them. The CDR3 contains 13 residues. The CDR3 loop reads CASSLQVNYGYTF. The CDR3 DNA is TGTGCCAGCAGTCTCCAGGTGAACTATGGCTACACCTTC.

This clone was detected once. The chain carries TRBV7-7 and TRBJ2-3; unclear D gene. Looked up from germline, CDR1 is SSHAT and CDR2 is FNYEAQ (reference sequence). The germline V and J ends were trimmed by 5 bases and 4 bases, with 7 bases remaining between them. This CDR3 is built from 12 residues. CDR3 nucleotide sequence: TGTGCCAGCAGCCTCCGGTCAGATACGCAGTATTTT. Translating it yields CASSLRSDTQYF.

The rearrangement uses TRBV9 and TRBJ1-1; D unresolved. The CDR3 totals 15 residues. The ends were cut back, 4 bases at V and 3 bases at J, with 16 bases in the middle. Germline V lookup: CDR1 SGDLS, CDR2 YYNGEE. The chain's CDR3 is CASSPRGALDTEAFF. The CDR3 DNA reads as TGTGCCAGCAGCCCGCGAGGAGCCCTCGACACTGAAGCTTTCTTT.

The V call is TRBV9, the J call TRBJ1-4; the D gene is possibly TRBD1 (6 bases). V was trimmed by 0 bases and J by 7 bases, leaving 10 bases between them. CDR3 length: 14 amino acids. Germline V gene lookup returns CDR1 SGDLS and CDR2 YYNGEE. Written as DNA, the CDR3 is TGTGCCAGCAGCGTAGACCAGGGGATTGAAAAACTGTTTTTT. Its translation: CASSVDQGIEKLFF. Full variable domain (remainder filled in from reference TRBV9 and TRBJ1-4): DSGVTQTPKHLITATGQRVTLRCSPRSGDLSVYWYQQSLDQGLQFLIQYYNGEERAKGNILERFSAQQFPDLHSELNLSSLELGDSALYFCASSVDQGIEKLFFGSGTQLSVL.

The chain joins TRBV7-8 to TRBJ2-3; 12 positions agree with TRBD2. Losses at the gene ends were 4 bases for V and 2 bases for J; bases not matched to a gene: 13. CDR1 is SGHVS and CDR2 is FQNEAQ in the germline V gene. CDR3 length equals 19 residues. The CDR3 protein is CASSSGLAGNEKPTDTQYF. In nucleotides, the CDR3 is TGTGCCAGCAGCTCCGGACTAGCGGGAAACGAAAAACCCACAGATACGCAGTATTTT. The full variable domain, its missing parts supplied by reference TRBV7-8 and TRBJ2-3, is GAGVSQSPRYKVAKRGQDVALRCDPISGHVSLFWYQQALGQGPEFLTYFQNEAQLDKSGLPSDRFFAERPEGSVSTLKIQRTQQEDSAVYLCASSSGLAGNEKPTDTQYFGPGTRLTVL.

This rearrangement joins TRBV2 to TRBJ1-1; 11 nucleotides line up with TRBD1. The germline gives CDR1 SNHLY, CDR2 FYNNEI. The CDR3 is 18 amino acids. The V segment lost 3 bases and the J segment 4 bases; nucleotides outside the gene matches: 13. For the CDR3, the DNA is TGTGCCAGCAGTGAGGTTAGGGGACAGGGGGTTCGGGTCACTGAAGCTTTCTTT. It codes for CASSEVRGQGVRVTEAFF.

In this sample, this clone turned up once. This chain links TRBV9 with TRBJ1-5, with 8 positions matching TRBD1. The CDR3 loop spans 14 amino acids. Trimming removed 5 bases from V and 5 bases from J; junction bases left unmatched: 6. From germline, CDR1 is SGDLS and CDR2 YYNGEE. DNA for the CDR3: TGTGCCAGCAGTGCTGGACAGGGCGATCAGCCCCAGCATTTT. This encodes CASSAGQGDQPQHF.

This clone was detected a few times. The chain recombines TRBV10-3 with TRBJ2-1, with 12 bases lining up with TRBD1. Germline V lookup: CDR1 ENHRY, CDR2 SYGVKD. CDR3 length equals 14 residues. The J segment lost 7 bases and the V segment lost 11 bases, leaving 9 bases of the junction unmatched. This CDR3 is CAVRGTGGWNEQFF. The CDR3 DNA follows: TGTGCCGTGCGGGGGACAGGGGGCTGGAATGAGCAGTTCTTC.

The genes are TRBV27 and TRBJ2-1, with 9 bases that match TRBD2. Germline CDR1 MNHEY, CDR2 SMNVEV (reference sequence). The CDR3 is 17 residues long. Germline trimming cut 0 bases from V and 0 bases from J; bases unmatched to any gene: 3. This CDR3 is CASSLSGGRASYNEQFF. DNA for the CDR3: TGTGCCAGCAGTTTATCAGGCGGGAGGGCCTCCTACAATGAGCAGTTCTTC.

This clone was counted many times. V gene TRBV6-5 combines with J gene TRBJ2-3, with TRBD2 matching over 7 bases. The CDR3 extends over 16 amino acids. Germline CDR1 reads MNHEY; CDR2 reads SVGAGI. With 2 bases clipped from V and 3 bases from J, the junction kept 8 bases outside the gene matches. DNA of the CDR3: TGTGCCAGCAGTTACGGCGGGAGCACAAGAACAGATACGCAGTATTTT. Its protein is CASSYGGSTRTDTQYF.

The chain joins TRBV10-3 to TRBJ1-3; perhaps TRBD1 as D (6 bases). Germline V gene sequence: CDR1 ENHRY, CDR2 SYGVKD. V dropped 10 bases and J dropped 4 bases, with 20 bases sitting between them. CDR3 length: 15 amino acids. CDR3 amino acids: CATTGGGSAGNTIYF. Written as DNA, the CDR3 is TGTGCCACCACGGGAGGGGGTTCGGCGGGAAACACCATATATTTT.

The V call is TRBV5-1, the J call TRBJ2-3; the match to TRBD2 covers 10 bases. The V segment lost 4 bases and the J segment 0 bases; nucleotides outside the gene matches: 5. Germline lookup yields CDR1 SGHRS and CDR2 YFSETQ. The CDR3 contains 16 residues. The CDR3 DNA reads as TGCGCCAGCAGCGTTGGACTAGCGGATAGCACAGATACGCAGTATTTT. This codes for CASSVGLADSTDTQYF.

The chain couples TRBV7-2 to TRBJ2-2; 11 nucleotides match TRBD2. The CDR3 is 15 amino acids. CDR1 and CDR2 (germline): SGHTA, FQGNSA. Germline trimming cut 4 bases from V and 6 bases from J; bases unmatched to any gene: 4. The CDR3 spells CASSSLAGGAGELFF. The CDR3 DNA reads as TGTGCCAGCAGCTCCTTAGCGGGAGGGGCCGGGGAGCTGTTTTTT.

This chain connects TRBV19 to TRBJ1-5, with 11 bases that match TRBD1. The germline gives CDR1 LNHDA, CDR2 SQIVND (reference sequence). This CDR3 region has 12 residues. V dropped 10 bases and J dropped 7; count of bases not matched to a gene: 3. CDR3 sequence (DNA): TGTGCCACCCGGACAGGGGGCCAGCCCCAGCATTTT. Amino acids: CATRTGGQPQHF.

V gene TRBV15 combines with J gene TRBJ2-7; tentative D call: TRBD2 (6 bases). This CDR3 spans 15 amino acids. Trimming cost V 0 bases and J 5 bases, with 14 bases left between them. Germline V lookup: CDR1 LNHNV, CDR2 YYDKDF (reference sequence). CDR3 sequence reads: CATSRDPAGSNEQYF. The CDR3 coding sequence is TGTGCCACCAGCAGAGATCCGGCGGGATCCAACGAGCAGTACTTC.

This rearrangement joins TRBV28 to TRBJ2-3; D is perhaps TRBD2 (5 bases). V was cut by 3 bases and J by 2 bases, with 21 bases left in between. The CDR3 is 18 residues long. Per germline, CDR1 MDHEN and CDR2 SYDVKM. DNA of the CDR3: TGTGCCAGCAGTTTTTCGGTAATAGCGCGAGGGATCACAGATACGCAGTATTTT. Translated, it gives CASSFSVIARGITDTQYF.

The rearrangement uses TRBV6-5 and TRBJ1-6; D is undetermined. The V end was cut by 6 bases, the J end by 7 bases, with 13 bases between. Germline V gene sequence: CDR1 MNHEY, CDR2 SVGAGI. The CDR3 runs to 14 residues. The CDR3 region has the DNA TGTGCCAGCAGCCTAATAGCAGGAAATTCACCCCTCCACTTT. Protein sequence: CASSLIAGNSPLHF.

V gene TRBV21-1 combines with J gene TRBJ2-5; the table's D call TRBD1 went unverified against the DNA. TRBV21-1 is reported as a pseudogene. The CDR3 runs to 15 residues. The CDR3 loop reads CASKLYRTAKETQYF. Here the CDR3 DNA reads TGTGCCAGCAAATTGTATAGAACAGCCAAAGAGACCCAGTACTTC.

The chain uses TRBV7-9 and TRBJ1-2; no firm D call. This CDR3 is built from 13 residues. V shed 2 bases and J shed 6 bases, with 10 bases lying between them. CDR1 SEHNR and CDR2 FQNEAQ come from the germline V gene (reference sequence). The CDR3 loop is CASSLISGNGYTF. In DNA form, the CDR3 reads TGTGCCAGCAGCTTAATCTCTGGGAATGGCTACACCTTC.

The rearrangement uses TRBV6-1 and TRBJ2-3; 7 bases agree with TRBD1. Looked up from germline, CDR1 is MNHNS and CDR2 is SASEGT. CDR3 length equals 15 residues. The ends lost 11 bases at V and 0 bases at J; junction bases unmatched: 11. The DNA for the CDR3 is TGTGCCGGCCAAGGACAGGTTCGGAGCACAGATACGCAGTATTTT. Amino acid sequence: CAGQGQVRSTDTQYF.

V and J are TRBV10-2 and TRBJ2-7, with 7 bases that match TRBD2. This CDR3 comprises 15 residues. CDR1 is WSHSY and CDR2 is SAAADI in the germline V gene. After removal of 6 bases from V and 4 bases from J, the junction contained 12 bases not matched to a gene. CDR3 in DNA: TGCGCCAGCAGGTCCCGGGACGGGGGGAAATACGAGCAGTACTTC. Translated, it gives CASRSRDGGKYEQYF.

DNA of the CDR3: TGTGCCGTCGGGGACACTGAAGCTTTCTTT. This encodes CAVGDTEAFF. The chain combines TRBV30 with TRBJ1-1; no reliable D call. Germline V gene data show CDR1 as GTSNPN and CDR2 as SVGIG (reference sequence). This CDR3 has 10 residues. Trimming stripped 8 bases from V and 3 bases from J, with 7 bases between.

The J gene is TRBJ1-5, the V gene TRBV2; weak D call: TRBD1 (6 bases). V lost 8 bases and J 7 bases, leaving 18 bases between the germline ends. The germline CDR1 and CDR2 sequences are SNHLY and FYNNEI. The CDR3 has 14 residues. The CDR3 bases are TGTGCCAGCGTCGGTCTGAACAGGGACCAGCCCCAGCATTTT. It encodes CASVGLNRDQPQHF.

This clone was picked up one time. J is TRBJ2-7 and V is TRBV7-8; TRBD2 matches at 11 bases. Germline loops: CDR1 SGHVS, CDR2 FQNEAQ. The J segment lost 4 bases and the V segment lost 3 bases, leaving 5 bases of the junction unmatched. This CDR3 contains 15 residues. The CDR3 DNA follows: TGTGCCAGCAGCTTCAGACTAGCGGGATCTTACGAGCAGTACTTC. This encodes CASSFRLAGSYEQYF.

The V call is TRBV5-1, the J call TRBJ2-5, with TRBD1 identical over 8 bases. V shed 1 base, J shed 3 bases, and the junction held 8 bases outside the gene matches. The CDR3 covers 16 residues. Per the germline V gene, CDR1 is SGHRS and CDR2 is YFSETQ. The CDR3 sequence: CASSLRAGGGEETQYF. The CDR3 nucleotides read TGCGCCAGCAGCTTGAGGGCAGGGGGCGGGGAAGAGACCCAGTACTTC.

V usage is TRBV19 and J usage is TRBJ2-5; D gene ambiguous. The germline V gene has CDR1 LNHDA and CDR2 SQIVND (reference sequence). This CDR3 is built from 16 residues. Trimming pared 5 bases from V and 3 bases from J, leaving 19 bases between. CDR3 region: CASSSPSWGKEETQYF. The CDR3 nucleotides are TGTGCCAGTAGTTCCCCCTCGTGGGGAAAGGAAGAGACCCAGTACTTC.

V gene TRBV15 combines with J gene TRBJ2-1; 11 bases are shared with TRBD2. Trimming cost V 1 base and J 4 bases; bases outside gene matches: 9. The CDR3 is made up of 18 amino acids. Germline V gene lookup returns CDR1 LNHNV and CDR2 YYDKDF (reference sequence). CDR3 DNA sequence: TGTGCCACCAGCAGAGTTGGGACTAGCGGCTACTTTTACAATGAGCAGTTCTTC. As protein: CATSRVGTSGYFYNEQFF.